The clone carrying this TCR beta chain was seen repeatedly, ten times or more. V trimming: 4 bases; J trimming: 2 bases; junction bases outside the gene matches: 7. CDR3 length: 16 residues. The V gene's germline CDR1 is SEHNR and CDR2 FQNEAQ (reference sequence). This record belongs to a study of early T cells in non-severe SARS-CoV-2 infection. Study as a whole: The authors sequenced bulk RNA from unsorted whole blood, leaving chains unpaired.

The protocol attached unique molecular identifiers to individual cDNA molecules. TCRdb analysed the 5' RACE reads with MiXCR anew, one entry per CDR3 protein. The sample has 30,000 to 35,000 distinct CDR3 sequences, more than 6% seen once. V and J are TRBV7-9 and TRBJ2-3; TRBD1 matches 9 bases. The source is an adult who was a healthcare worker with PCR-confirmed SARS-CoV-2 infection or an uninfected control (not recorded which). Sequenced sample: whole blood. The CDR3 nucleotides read TGTGCCAGCAGCTCAACTCGGGACAGGGTCACAGATACGCAGTATTTT. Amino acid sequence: CASSSTRDRVTDTQYF. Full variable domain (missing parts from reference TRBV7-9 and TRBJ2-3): DTGVSQNPRHKITKRGQNVTFRCDPISEHNRLYWYRQTLGQGPEFLTYFQNEAQLEKSRLLSDRFSAERPKGSFSTLEIQRTEQGDSAMYLCASSSTRDRVTDTQYFGPGTRLTVL.